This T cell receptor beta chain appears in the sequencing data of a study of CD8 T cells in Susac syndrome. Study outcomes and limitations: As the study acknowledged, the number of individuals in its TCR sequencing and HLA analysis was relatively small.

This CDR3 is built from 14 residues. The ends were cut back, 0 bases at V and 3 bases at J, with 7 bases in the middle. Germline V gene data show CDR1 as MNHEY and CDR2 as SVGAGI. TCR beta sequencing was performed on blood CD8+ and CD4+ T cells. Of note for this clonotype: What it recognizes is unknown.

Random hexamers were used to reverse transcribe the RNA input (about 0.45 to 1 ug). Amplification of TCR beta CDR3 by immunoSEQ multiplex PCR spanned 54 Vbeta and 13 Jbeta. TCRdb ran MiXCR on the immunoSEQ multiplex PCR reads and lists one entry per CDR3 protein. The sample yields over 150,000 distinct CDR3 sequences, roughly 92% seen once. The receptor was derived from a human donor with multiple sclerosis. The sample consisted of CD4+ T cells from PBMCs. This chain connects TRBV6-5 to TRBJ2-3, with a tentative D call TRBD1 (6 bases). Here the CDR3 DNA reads TGTGCCAGCAGTTACTCGAGGGGGACAGATACGCAGTATTTT. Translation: CASSYSRGTDTQYF.